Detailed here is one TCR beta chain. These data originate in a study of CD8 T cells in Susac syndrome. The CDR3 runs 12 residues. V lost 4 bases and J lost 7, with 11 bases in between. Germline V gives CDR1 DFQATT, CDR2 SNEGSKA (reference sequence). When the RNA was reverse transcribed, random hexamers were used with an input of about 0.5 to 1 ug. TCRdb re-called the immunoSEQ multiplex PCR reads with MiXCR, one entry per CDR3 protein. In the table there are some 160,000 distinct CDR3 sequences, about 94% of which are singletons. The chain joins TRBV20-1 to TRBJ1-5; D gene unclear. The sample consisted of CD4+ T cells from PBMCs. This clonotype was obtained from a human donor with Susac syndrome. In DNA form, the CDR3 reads TGCAGTGCTACCTGGGATGGGCAGCCCCAGCATTTT. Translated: CSATWDGQPQHF.